The clone carrying this T cell receptor beta chain was found a few times. TCRdb reprocessed the 5' RACE reads via MiXCR and lists one record per CDR3 protein. The table lists about 130,000 distinct CDR3 sequences, roughly 15% of them singletons, with over 11% in the top ten. Looked up from germline, CDR1 is MGHRA and CDR2 is YSYEKL. This CDR3 has 14 amino acids. Trimming stripped 3 bases from V and 4 bases from J, with 13 bases between. The entry originates in a study of T-cell memory formation after mild COVID-19. Sequencing was carried out using PBMCs or a T cell subset sorted from them (not recorded which). The rearrangement uses TRBV4-1 and TRBJ2-7; D is perhaps TRBD1 (6 bases). The source of this sequence is an adult woman who had mild COVID-19 (a few samples of this study predate the infection). Cell type and time point are not known. The CDR3 nucleotides read TGCGCCAGCAGCCAGGGGGCCTCATTGTACGAGCAGTACTTC. Encoded protein: CASSQGASLYEQYF.